This entry is about one TCR beta chain. Some clones are missing from TCRdb's copy, which holds only in-frame ones; the method was immunoSEQ multiplex PCR. The sample lists around 70,000 clones; 79% were seen once. This sample was included in a study of T cell responses to AZD1222 COVID-19 vaccine. This CDR3 has 14 residues. The germline CDR1 and CDR2 sequences are MNHNS and SASEGT. V lost 2 bases and J lost 11; bases outside the gene matches: 7. This clonotype originated in an adult in good health. This chain uses TRBV6-1 with TRBJ2-1, with 9 bases aligning to TRBD1. The input for sequencing was peripheral blood, taken on day 0 of MenACWY control vaccination. CDR3 sequence: CASSESGTGMQQFF. CDR3 bases: TGTGCCAGCAGTGAAAGTGGGACAGGGATGCAGCAGTTCTTC.